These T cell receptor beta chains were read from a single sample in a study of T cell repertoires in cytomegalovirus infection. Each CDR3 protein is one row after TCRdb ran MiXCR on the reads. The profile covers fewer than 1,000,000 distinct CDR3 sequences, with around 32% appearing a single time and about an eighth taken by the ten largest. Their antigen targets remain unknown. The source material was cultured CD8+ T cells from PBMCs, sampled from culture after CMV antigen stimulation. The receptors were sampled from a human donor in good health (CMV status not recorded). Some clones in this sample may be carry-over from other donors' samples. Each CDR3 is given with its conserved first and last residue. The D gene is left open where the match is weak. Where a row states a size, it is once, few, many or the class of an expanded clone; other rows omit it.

TGTGCCAGCAGCTCGTCCCGGGACAGGGATTGGACTAATGAAAAACTGTTTTTT | CASSSSRDRDWTNEKLFF | TRBD1 | NA | TRBJ1-4 | TRBV7-9
TGTGCCATCAGTGAGTCAAGCGGGGGGAGCTCCTACAATGAGCAGTTCTTC | CAISESSGGSSYNEQFF | TRBD2 | many | TRBJ2-1 | TRBV10-3
TGTGCCACAGCAGACGGTTACGAGCAGTACTTC | CATADGYEQYF | NA | NA | TRBJ2-7 | TRBV15
TGTGCCAGCAGTCACAGGGACCCTGAAGCTTTCTTT | CASSHRDPEAFF | NA | NA | TRBJ1-1 | TRBV2
TGTGCTAGTGGAATAGACAGGGACAATGAGCAGTTCTTC | CASGIDRDNEQFF | TRBD1 | few | TRBJ2-1 | TRBV12-5
TGTGCCAGCAGCCAGGGCGGTTCGGGGGATCAAGAGACCCAGTACTTC | CASSQGGSGDQETQYF | NA | many | TRBJ2-5 | TRBV7-8
TGTGCCAGCAGCTCCCCGTTAGGGGGGAACTATGGCTACACCTTC | CASSSPLGGNYGYTF | NA | NA | TRBJ1-2 | TRBV27
TGTGCCAGCAGCTTTCGACAGGACTTAATCTACACAGATACGCAGTATTTT | CASSFRQDLIYTDTQYF | NA | many | TRBJ2-3 | TRBV7-9
TGTGCCAGCAGGGACCCGAGCTCTGGAAACACCATATATTTT | CASRDPSSGNTIYF | NA | few | TRBJ1-3 | TRBV7-6
TGTGCCAGCAGCTTAGCCTCGGGGGGCGGGATGAACACTGAAGCTTTCTTT | CASSLASGGGMNTEAFF | NA | many | TRBJ1-1 | TRBV7-8
TGTGCCAGCAGCTCTCGACTAGCGGGGGTGGGAGATACGCAGTATTTT | CASSSRLAGVGDTQYF | TRBD2 | NA | TRBJ2-3 | TRBV7-9
TGTGCCAGTACCACCGGGTTGGGCACTGAAGCTTTCTTT | CASTTGLGTEAFF | NA | NA | TRBJ1-1 | TRBV19
TGTGCCAGCAGCTTTGGGGATTCAAGCTATGGCTACACCTTC | CASSFGDSSYGYTF | NA | once | TRBJ1-2 | TRBV7-9
TGTGCCAGCAGCTCAGGGCGGACGAACGGCTACACCTTC | CASSSGRTNGYTF | NA | few | TRBJ1-2 | TRBV7-9
TGCGCCAGCAGCCAAGATCGAGGGGACAGTACTGAAGCTTTCTTT | CASSQDRGDSTEAFF | TRBD1 | NA | TRBJ1-1 | TRBV4-1
TGTGCCAGCAGCTCTATAGCGGGGGGGCAGAATGAGCAGTTCTTC | CASSSIAGGQNEQFF | TRBD2 | many | TRBJ2-1 | TRBV7-3
TGTGCCAGCAGCACGCCGGACAGGCCCTCGTATGGCTACACCTTC | CASSTPDRPSYGYTF | TRBD1 | NA | TRBJ1-2 | TRBV7-9
TGTGCCAGCACCCCCGCGGCTTGGGGAAACACCATATATTTT | CASTPAAWGNTIYF | NA | many | TRBJ1-3 | TRBV7-9
TGTGCCAGCAGTTTAGTACTAGCGGGCCTATCATCATCCTACAATGAGCAGTTCTTC | CASSLVLAGLSSSYNEQFF | TRBD2 | NA | TRBJ2-1 | TRBV27
TGTGCCGGAGGGGACAGCGTCTACGAGCAGTACTTC | CAGGDSVYEQYF | NA | NA | TRBJ2-7 | TRBV2
TGTGCCAGCAGCACTCAGGGTGAAGCAGATACGCAGTATTTT | CASSTQGEADTQYF | NA | once | TRBJ2-3 | TRBV9
TGTGCCAGCAGCTTATACAGGATGACACAGTCGTCCCGCACAGATACGCAGTATTTT | CASSLYRMTQSSRTDTQYF | NA | NA | TRBJ2-3 | TRBV7-8
TGTGCCACCAGCAGAGATATGGGATCGTACAATGAGCAGTTCTTC | CATSRDMGSYNEQFF | NA | once | TRBJ2-1 | TRBV15
TGTGCCAGCAGTCCGATGACAGTGGGGTGGATGGCAACTAATGAAAAACTGTTTTTT | CASSPMTVGWMATNEKLFF | NA | few | TRBJ1-4 | TRBV28
TGCAGCGTTCTCCAGGGGGCGAACACTGAAGCTTTCTTT | CSVLQGANTEAFF | TRBD1 | few | TRBJ1-1 | TRBV29-1
TGTGCCAGTAGTATTATGTCAAACACCGGGGAGCTGTTTTTT | CASSIMSNTGELFF | NA | NA | TRBJ2-2 | TRBV19
TGCAGCGGGTGGGGAGAGCAGGTATCCTACAATGAGCAGTTCTTC | CSGWGEQVSYNEQFF | NA | NA | TRBJ2-1 | TRBV29-1
TGCGCCAGCAGCCAAGGCTCCAGCTCCTACGAGCAGTACTTC | CASSQGSSSYEQYF | NA | NA | TRBJ2-7 | TRBV4-1